Presented here are 26 T cell receptor beta chains from one specimen sequenced in a study of neurological immune-mediated disorders. TCRdb re-derived calls from the 5' RACE reads in MiXCR, one entry per CDR3 protein. The table records fewer than 25,000 distinct CDR3 sequences, more than 9% of them present only once. Material for sequencing was PBMCs. The receptors stem from an older woman with HTLV-1-associated myelopathy (HAM/TSP).

This clonotype was recorded at least ten times. The J gene is TRBJ2-4, the V gene TRBV12-3 or TRBV12-4; no clear D. V lost 3 bases and J 0 bases, leaving 6 bases between the germline ends. CDR3 length: 14 amino acids. The CDR3 coding sequence is TGTGCCAGCAGTTTTCCCCTAGCCAAAAACATTCAGTACTTC. Translated, it gives CASSFPLAKNIQYF.

Ten or more counts support this clonotype. CDR3 bases: TGTGCCAGCAGCTTCCGGCCCACACGAGATACGCAGTATTTT. Translated, it gives CASSFRPTRDTQYF. The chain links TRBV11-2 to TRBJ2-3; no clear D. This CDR3 comprises 14 residues. The V end lost 3 bases, the J end lost 5 bases, and 12 bases lay between the germline ends. Germline-derived CDR1 and CDR2 are SGHAT and FQNNGV.

This clonotype was observed at least ten times. The chain carries TRBV20-1 and TRBJ2-5, with 9 bases that match TRBD1. J was trimmed by 5 bases and V by 3 bases; bases with no gene match: 4. This CDR3 region has 13 residues. Looked up from germline, CDR1 is DFQATT and CDR2 is SNEGSKA (reference sequence). In DNA, the CDR3 is TGCAGTGCTAGCCCCGGACAGGGGGAGACCCAGTACTTC. It codes for CSASPGQGETQYF.

The sample holds many counts of this clonotype. The chain links TRBV5-6 to TRBJ2-3; TRBD1 matches at 10 bases. Germline V gene lookup returns CDR1 SGHDT and CDR2 YYEEEE. CDR3 length: 18 residues. V dropped 3 bases and J dropped 1; count of bases not matched to a gene: 11. The CDR3 reads CASSSAYSGTGGTDTQYF. The DNA of the CDR3 is TGTGCCAGCAGCTCCGCTTATTCCGGGACAGGGGGCACAGATACGCAGTATTTT.

The table lists this clonotype with many counts. The chain carries TRBV12-5 and TRBJ1-4, with D possibly being TRBD1 (5 bases). Germline V gene lookup returns CDR1 LGHNT and CDR2 FRNRAP. Trimming cost V 1 base and J 3 bases, with 12 bases left between them. CDR3 length: 16 residues. CDR3 loop: CASGLGGRGANEKLFF. The CDR3 bases are TGTGCTAGTGGTTTGGGAGGACGGGGCGCTAATGAAAAACTGTTTTTT.

This clonotype has at least ten counts. This chain connects TRBV5-1 to TRBJ2-3, with D unresolved. The germline CDR1 and CDR2 sequences are SGHRS and YFSETQ. The V and J ends lost 0 bases and 2 bases respectively, with 10 bases between them. This CDR3 region has 15 residues. CDR3 sequence: CASSLVLRDTDTQYF. The CDR3 DNA sequence: TGCGCCAGCAGCTTGGTTCTACGCGACACAGATACGCAGTATTTT. Complete variable domain (other parts from reference TRBV5-1 and TRBJ2-3): KAGVTQTPRYLIKTRGQQVTLSCSPISGHRSVSWYQQTPGQGLQFLFEYFSETQRNKGNFPGRFSGRQFSNSRSEMNVSTLELGDSALYLCASSLVLRDTDTQYFGPGTRLTVL.

The table lists this clonotype with many counts. The chain combines TRBV12-3 or TRBV12-4 with TRBJ2-3; 9 nucleotides align to TRBD1. Trimming took 6 bases from V and 0 from J; bases not matched to a gene: 10. This CDR3 has 17 amino acids. CDR3 protein: CASSRGQGRLSTDTQYF. CDR3 coding DNA: TGTGCCAGCAGCCGCGGACAGGGGCGTTTAAGCACAGATACGCAGTATTTT.

In its sample, this clonotype was seen many times. J is TRBJ2-7 and V is TRBV5-1, with 7 bases identical to TRBD1. Germline V gene data show CDR1 as SGHRS and CDR2 as YFSETQ. V was clipped by 0 bases and J by 4 bases; unmatched bases: 10. The length of the CDR3 is 16 residues. This CDR3 is CASSLEYRDREYEQYF. The DNA of the CDR3 is TGCGCCAGCAGCTTGGAGTATCGAGACAGGGAATACGAGCAGTACTTC.

This clonotype was observed at least ten times. The genes are TRBV18 and TRBJ1-4; 7 nucleotides line up with TRBD1. CDR3 length: 16 amino acids. Trimming removed 1 base from V and 3 bases from J; junction bases left unmatched: 5. Germline V gene lookup returns CDR1 KGHSH and CDR2 LQKENI. CDR3 loop: CASSPRGGQANEKLFF. CDR3 DNA sequence: TGTGCCAGCTCACCACGCGGCGGACAGGCTAATGAAAAACTGTTTTTT.

The chain has TRBV20-1 and TRBJ2-2; D is possibly TRBD2 (6 bases). CDR3 length equals 16 residues. Germline V gives CDR1 DFQATT, CDR2 SNEGSKA (reference sequence). The V end lost 6 bases, the J end lost 1 base, and 18 bases lay between the germline ends. Written as DNA, the CDR3 is TGCAGTGCGGTCGGGAGCCTCTTCGGGAACACCGGGGAGCTGTTTTTT. It encodes CSAVGSLFGNTGELFF.

On this clonotype: At one end the junction does not follow the germline gene, possibly because of a read error. The V call is TRBV20-1, the J call TRBJ1-2, with D unclear. The germline CDR1 and CDR2 sequences are DFQATT and SNEGSKA (reference sequence). The CDR3 consists of 15 residues. In DNA, the CDR3 is TGCAGTGCTAGAGATAGGACTTCAACTAACTATGGCTACAACTTC. It codes for CSARDRTSTNYGYNF.

This clonotype was observed at least ten times. The CDR3 loop reads CATSRVVEVLSNYGYTF. The CDR3 region has the DNA TGTGCCACCAGCAGAGTTGTGGAAGTTTTATCAAACTATGGCTACACCTTC. V and J are TRBV15 and TRBJ1-2, with D uncertain. Germline V CDR1 and CDR2: LNHNV, YYDKDF (reference sequence). The CDR3 consists of 17 residues. The V end lost 1 base, the J end lost 2 bases, and 17 bases lay between the germline ends.

This clonotype has at least ten counts. The chain couples TRBV5-1 to TRBJ2-3, with TRBD1 as a possible D gene (5 bases). Germline V gene data show CDR1 as SGHRS and CDR2 as YFSETQ. Trimming took 3 bases from V and 6 from J, leaving 8 bases between them. The CDR3 is 12 amino acids. CDR3 in DNA: TGCGCCAGCAGCTGGGGCGGCGATACGCAGTATTTT. Encoded protein: CASSWGGDTQYF. Together with reference TRBV5-1 and TRBJ2-3, the CDR3 gives the full variable domain: KAGVTQTPRYLIKTRGQQVTLSCSPISGHRSVSWYQQTPGQGLQFLFEYFSETQRNKGNFPGRFSGRQFSNSRSEMNVSTLELGDSALYLCASSWGGDTQYFGPGTRLTVL.

This clonotype was picked up many times. CDR3 residues: CASSLYDAGTGNTIYF. DNA of the CDR3: TGCGCCAGCAGCTTGTATGACGCAGGTACTGGAAACACCATATATTTT. This sequence joins TRBV5-1 and TRBJ1-3; no clear D. V dropped 1 base and J dropped 2 bases, with 13 bases sitting between them. This CDR3 comprises 16 residues. Germline-derived CDR1 and CDR2 are SGHRS and YFSETQ.

This clonotype occurred many times. The gene calls are TRBV7-9 and TRBJ2-4; 8 bases align to TRBD1. CDR3 length: 13 residues. V trimming: 6 bases; J trimming: 9 bases; junction bases outside the gene matches: 7. CDR1 and CDR2 (germline): SEHNR, FQNEAQ (reference sequence). CDR3 in DNA: TGTGCCAGCAGGGGCCAGGGGGCAGCCATTCAGTACTTC. It is translated as CASRGQGAAIQYF.

This clonotype showed up many times. The V call is TRBV20-1, the J call TRBJ2-7; 7 bases are a match to TRBD1. V shed 6 bases and J 7 bases; nucleotides not matched to a gene: 12. Germline V gene data show CDR1 as DFQATT and CDR2 as SNEGSKA (reference sequence). The CDR3 length is 13 residues. CDR3 sequence: CSAWDSLQVEQYF. CDR3 bases: TGCAGTGCCTGGGACAGCCTTCAGGTGGAGCAGTACTTC.

This clonotype was seen many times. V gene TRBV7-2 combines with J gene TRBJ2-7; TRBD1 matches 10 bases. Germline CDR1 reads SGHTA; CDR2 reads FQGNSA. This CDR3 comprises 14 residues. V lost 4 bases to trimming and J lost 3 bases; unmatched junction nucleotides: 3. CDR3 sequence: CASSWTGGVYEQYF. The CDR3, as DNA: TGTGCCAGCAGCTGGACAGGGGGGGTCTACGAGCAGTACTTC. The full variable domain, completed using reference TRBV7-2 and TRBJ2-7, is GAGVSQSPSNKVTEKGKDVELRCDPISGHTALYWYRQSLGQGLEFLIYFQGNSAPDKSGLPSDRFSAERTGGSVSTLTIQRTQQEDSAVYLCASSWTGGVYEQYFGPGTRLTVT.

This clonotype was picked up many times. V usage is TRBV18 and J usage is TRBJ1-1; unclear D gene. V was shortened by 2 bases and J by 6 bases, with 7 bases between the two germline ends. Germline values: CDR1 KGHSH, CDR2 LQKENI. The CDR3 consists of 12 residues. The DNA for the CDR3 is TGTGCCAGCTCACCAGGGAGGTCTGAAGCTTTCTTT. Residues: CASSPGRSEAFF.

This clonotype was seen many times. The chain has TRBV18 and TRBJ1-1; TRBD1 agrees at 7 bases. V lost 2 bases, J lost 4 bases, and 7 bases stayed unmatched. CDR1 and CDR2 (germline): KGHSH, LQKENI. The CDR3 consists of 15 residues. The CDR3 DNA follows: TGTGCCAGCTCACCAGCCGGGACAGTGGGCACTGAAGCTTTCTTT. It encodes CASSPAGTVGTEAFF.

This clonotype was detected ten times or more. The rearrangement links TRBV20-1 to TRBJ1-2, with D possibly being TRBD1 (6 bases). Germline V lookup: CDR1 DFQATT, CDR2 SNEGSKA (reference sequence). The V gene lost 2 bases and the J gene lost 7 bases, with 20 bases spanning the gap. The CDR3 length is 15 residues. In nucleotides, the CDR3 is TGCAGTGCTAGACCTCCTCTAGGGGGGGCGCCTGGCTACACCTTC. Its translation is CSARPPLGGAPGYTF.

This clonotype has at least ten counts. The rearrangement uses TRBV20-1 and TRBJ2-3; D tentatively fits TRBD1 or TRBD2 (5 bases each). V was cut by 0 bases and J by 0 bases, with 28 bases left in between. This CDR3 spans 21 amino acids. Germline V gene data show CDR1 as DFQATT and CDR2 as SNEGSKA (reference sequence). CDR3 in DNA: TGCAGTGCTAGAGATATTTGGCCTCGGCAGGGAGTGGGGTTTAGCACAGATACGCAGTATTTT. It yields the protein CSARDIWPRQGVGFSTDTQYF.

This clonotype occurred many times. V and J are TRBV7-8 and TRBJ2-3; the match to TRBD2 covers 12 bases. This CDR3 contains 15 residues. The germline V gene encodes CDR1 SGHVS and CDR2 FQNEAQ. With V trimmed by 8 bases and J by 5 bases, 8 bases remained unmatched. CDR3 nucleotide sequence: TGTGCCAGCGCCCTAGCGGGGGGGCGGAAAGATACGCAGTATTTT. Translation gives CASALAGGRKDTQYF.

Many counts were recorded for this clonotype. The junction departs from germline at one end; a sequencing error may be responsible. This sequence joins TRBV30 and TRBJ2-7; D is uncertain. CDR1 and CDR2 (germline): GTSNPN, SVGIG (reference sequence). This CDR3 is 11 amino acids long. CDR3 DNA sequence: TGTGCCTGGAGCGATACAGTAATCCAGGCGTTC. Its protein product is CAWSDTVIQAF.

This clonotype was detected many times. The rearrangement joins TRBV7-2 to TRBJ2-1; TRBD1 aligns across 8 bases. J lost 3 bases, V lost 4 bases, and 5 bases had no gene match. The CDR3 length is 15 residues. CDR1 and CDR2 (germline): SGHTA, FQGNSA. The CDR3 spells CASSSMTGVYNEQFF. CDR3 coding DNA: TGTGCCAGCAGCTCAATGACAGGGGTCTACAATGAGCAGTTCTTC.

At least ten counts were recorded for this clonotype. The chain couples TRBV20-1 to TRBJ2-3, with 9 bases fitting TRBD2. CDR1 is DFQATT, CDR2 SNEGSKA, per germline (reference sequence). The V and J ends lost 3 bases and 0 bases, in that order; junction bases with no gene match: 16. The CDR3 spans 19 residues. CDR3 DNA: TGCAGTGCTAGTCCTCTTTTTGGTCTAGCGGGGCGTAGCACAGATACGCAGTATTTT. Protein: CSASPLFGLAGRSTDTQYF.

This clonotype is deemed medium-sized. This chain uses TRBV20-1 with TRBJ1-3; TRBD1 might be the D (6 bases). CDR3 length: 17 amino acids. Germline V gene sequence: CDR1 DFQATT, CDR2 SNEGSKA (reference sequence). The ends were cut back, 1 base at V and 0 bases at J, with 16 bases in the middle. The CDR3 DNA sequence: TGCAGTGCTAGAGTGTGGCTAACAGGGATCTCTGGAAACACCATATATTTT. It specifies CSARVWLTGISGNTIYF.